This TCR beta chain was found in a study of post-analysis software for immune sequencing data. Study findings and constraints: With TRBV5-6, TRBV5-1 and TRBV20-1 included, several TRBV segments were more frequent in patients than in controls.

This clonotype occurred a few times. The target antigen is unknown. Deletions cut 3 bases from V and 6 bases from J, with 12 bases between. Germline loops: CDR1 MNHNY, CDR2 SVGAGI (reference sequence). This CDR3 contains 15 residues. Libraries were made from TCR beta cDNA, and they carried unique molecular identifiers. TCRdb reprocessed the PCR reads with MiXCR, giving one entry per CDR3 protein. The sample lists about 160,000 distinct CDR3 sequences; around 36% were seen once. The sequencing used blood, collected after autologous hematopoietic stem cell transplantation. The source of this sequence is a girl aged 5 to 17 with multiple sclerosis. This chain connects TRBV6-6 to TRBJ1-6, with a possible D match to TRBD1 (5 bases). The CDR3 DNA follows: TGTGCCAGCAGTTATTTGGGACCGTTTAATTCACCCCTCCACTTT. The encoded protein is CASSYLGPFNSPLHF.